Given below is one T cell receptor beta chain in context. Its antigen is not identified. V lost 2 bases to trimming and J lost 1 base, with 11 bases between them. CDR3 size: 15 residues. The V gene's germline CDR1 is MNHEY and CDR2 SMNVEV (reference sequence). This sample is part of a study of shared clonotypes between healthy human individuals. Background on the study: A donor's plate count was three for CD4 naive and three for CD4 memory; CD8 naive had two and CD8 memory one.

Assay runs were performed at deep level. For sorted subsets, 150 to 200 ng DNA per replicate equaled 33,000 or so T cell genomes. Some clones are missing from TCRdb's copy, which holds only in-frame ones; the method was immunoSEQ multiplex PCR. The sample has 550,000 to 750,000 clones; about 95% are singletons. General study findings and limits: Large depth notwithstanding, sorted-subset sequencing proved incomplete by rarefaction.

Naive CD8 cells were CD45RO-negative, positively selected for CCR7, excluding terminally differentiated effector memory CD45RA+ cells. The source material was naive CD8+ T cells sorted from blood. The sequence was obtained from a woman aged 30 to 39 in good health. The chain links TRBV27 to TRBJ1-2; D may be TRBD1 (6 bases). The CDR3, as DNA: TGTGCCAGCAGTTTAGTAGGGGGGCTTAACTATGGCTACACCTTC. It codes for CASSLVGGLNYGYTF.